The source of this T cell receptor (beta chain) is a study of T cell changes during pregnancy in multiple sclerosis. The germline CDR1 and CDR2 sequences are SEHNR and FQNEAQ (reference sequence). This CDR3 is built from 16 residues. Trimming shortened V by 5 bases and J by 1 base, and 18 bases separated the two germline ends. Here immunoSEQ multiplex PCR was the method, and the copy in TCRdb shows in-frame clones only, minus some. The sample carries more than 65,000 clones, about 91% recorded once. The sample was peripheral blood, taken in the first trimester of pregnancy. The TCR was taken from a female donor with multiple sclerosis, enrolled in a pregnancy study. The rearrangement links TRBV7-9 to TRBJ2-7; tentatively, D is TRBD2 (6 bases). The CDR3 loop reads CASSPNGWRGSYEQYF. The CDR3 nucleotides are TGTGCCAGCAGCCCCAACGGGTGGAGGGGTTCCTACGAGCAGTACTTC.